The 3 T cell receptor beta chains given below trace back to one sample, sequenced in a study of sequential checkpoint blockade in melanoma (dated by TCRdb to between 2018 and 2020). Library construction relied on the immunoSEQ multiplex PCR assay. Not all clones reach the TCRdb copy of this immuneACCESS table, which keeps in-frame sequences only. Checked studies attribute under half of the gap to unresolved V genes and leave the rest unexplained. Recorded for this sample are some 10,000 clones; around four fifths of them occurred a single time. The biggest ten clones account for more than 11% of the sample. Read against the paper, the sample's treatment or condition label means: randomized to nivolumab then ipilimumab (arm A) or the reverse (arm B). This sample comprised CD8+ T cells sorted from blood (inferred from file names), obtained from a patient given nivolumab and ipilimumab in sequence. These receptors all come from a human donor with melanoma.

This clone was observed a few times. This same CDR3 is encoded by further DNA sequences in the sample. The J gene is TRBJ1-1, the V gene TRBV27; the D is unclear. V was cut by 3 bases and J by 4 bases, with 15 bases left in between. Germline CDR1 and CDR2: MNHEY and SMNVEV (reference sequence). The CDR3 is 15 residues long. The CDR3 loop is CASSLSPGLGTEAFF. The DNA of the CDR3 is TGTGCCAGCAGTTTGTCCCCAGGACTGGGCACTGAAGCTTTCTTT.

The chain couples TRBV19 to TRBJ1-1; TRBD1 might be the D (6 bases). This CDR3 has 14 amino acids. Trimming removed 3 bases from V and 8 bases from J, with 16 bases in between. From germline, CDR1 is LNHDA and CDR2 SQIVND (reference sequence). The CDR3 DNA is TGTGCCAGTAGTATCGCAGGGGTGTCATCCGAAGCTTTCTTT. Protein sequence: CASSIAGVSSEAFF. The variable domain in full, with the rest retrieved from reference TRBV19 and TRBJ1-1, is DGGITQSPKYLFRKEGQNVTLSCEQNLNHDAMYWYRQDPGQGLRLIYYSQIVNDFQKGDIAEGYSVSREKKESFPLTVTSAQKNPTAFYLCASSIAGVSSEAFFGQGTRLTVV.

This clone was seen once. The chain carries TRBV6-1 and TRBJ2-1; D ambiguous. Germline V gives CDR1 MNHNS, CDR2 SASEGT. The CDR3 covers 16 residues. V was pared by 2 bases and J by 0 bases, with 11 bases between. CDR3 nucleotide sequence: TGTGCCAGCAGTGAACGTGCGCTGAGCTCCTACAATGAGCAGTTCTTC. Translated: CASSERALSSYNEQFF.